This is a list of T cell receptor beta chains from one sample in a study of blood T cell repertoires in COVID-19. Profiling relied on immunoSEQ multiplex PCR, and the TCRdb table lists in-frame clones only, not all of them. Among fewer than 700,000 clones listed, approximately 91% were seen once. Sequencing was done on a sample of peripheral blood. Receptors were obtained from a woman aged 45 to 65 with COVID-19, enrolled during active disease. Each CDR3 is given with its conserved first and last residue. D genes are given only for firm matches. A clone size is listed for some rows: how often the clone was seen (once, few, many), or a class if it is expanded.

cdr3_length j_call clone_size v_call d_call cdr3_aa cdr3_nt
14 TRBJ2-1 NA TRBV7-9 TRBD1 CASRNRQGANEQFF TGTGCCAGCAGGAACCGACAGGGGGCAAATGAGCAGTTCTTC
13 TRBJ2-7 NA TRBV9 TRBD1 CASSARQGYEQYF TGTGCCAGCAGCGCGAGACAGGGTTACGAGCAGTACTTC
12 TRBJ2-7 NA TRBV28 NA CASSPDSYEQYF TGTGCCAGCAGTCCTGACAGCTACGAGCAGTACTTC
14 TRBJ2-5 NA TRBV27 NA CASSSPDYQETQYF TGTGCCAGCAGTTCCCCGGACTACCAAGAGACCCAGTACTTC
15 TRBJ2-7 once TRBV9 TRBD1 CASSTRTGTSYEQYF TGTGCCAGCAGCACCAGGACAGGTACCTCCTACGAGCAGTACTTC
13 TRBJ1-4 NA TRBV12-3/TRBV12-4 NA CASRRGVEEKLFF TGTGCCAGCAGGCGCGGAGTGGAGGAAAAACTGTTTTTT
15 TRBJ1-4 NA TRBV6-1 TRBD1 CASSEGGGGGVKLFF TGTGCCAGCAGTGAAGGAGGAGGGGGCGGTGTAAAACTGTTTTTT
15 TRBJ1-5 NA TRBV6-5 NA CASSSTGHTNQPQHF TGTGCCAGCAGTTCGACCGGACACACCAATCAGCCCCAGCATTTT
19 TRBJ2-1 NA TRBV30 TRBD2 CAWSPKGGVAGGRWNEQFF TGTGCCTGGAGCCCAAAAGGTGGCGTGGCGGGAGGGAGGTGGAATGAGCAGTTCTTC
13 TRBJ1-1 few TRBV19 TRBD1 CASSLTGGTEAFF TGTGCCAGTAGTCTCACAGGGGGTACTGAAGCTTTCTTT
14 TRBJ2-1 NA TRBV19 NA CASSRGDLGNEQFF TGTGCCAGTAGTAGGGGGGACCTCGGGAATGAGCAGTTCTTC
13 TRBJ1-5 few TRBV2 NA CASGGENNQPQHF TGTGCCAGCGGAGGGGAGAACAATCAGCCCCAGCATTTT
12 TRBJ1-2 NA TRBV5-5 NA CASSKQADGYTF TGTGCCAGCAGCAAACAGGCCGATGGCTACACCTTC
15 TRBJ2-6 NA TRBV5-4 NA CASSLSPGRANVLTF TGTGCCAGCAGCTTGTCCCCTGGCAGGGCCAACGTCCTGACTTTC
15 TRBJ1-1 NA TRBV18 TRBD1 CASSARQGPNTEAFF TGTGCCAGCTCAGCCCGACAGGGTCCGAACACTGAAGCTTTCTTT
13 TRBJ1-6 NA TRBV7-3 NA CASSLRARMPLHF TGTGCCAGCAGCTTAAGGGCCCGCATGCCCCTCCACTTT
14 TRBJ2-7 NA TRBV6-5 TRBD1 CASSYRTGSYEQYF TGTGCCAGCAGTTACCGGACAGGCTCCTACGAGCAGTACTTC
16 TRBJ1-1 NA TRBV5-1 TRBD1 CASSSRGQAGNTEAFF TGCGCCAGCAGCTCGCGAGGACAGGCCGGGAACACTGAAGCTTTCTTT
18 TRBJ1-3 NA TRBV11-3 TRBD1 CASSSPRDREVSGNTIYF TGTGCCAGCAGCTCTCCCCGGGACAGAGAAGTCTCTGGAAACACCATATATTTT
12 TRBJ1-2 NA TRBV21-1 NA CASSKDSYGYTF TGTGCCAGCAGCAAAGACAGCTATGGCTACACCTTC